Listed here are 19 T cell receptor beta chains from one sample, sequenced in a study of long-term antiretroviral therapy in people with HIV. Version v3.0 of the immunoSEQ assay was performed at survey level. Some clones are missing from TCRdb's copy, which holds only in-frame ones; the method was immunoSEQ multiplex PCR. The table has 25,000 to 40,000 clones, approximately 96% seen once; the top ten hold under 2.5%. The sample here was unsorted PBMCs, taken around 6.6 years after starting antiretroviral therapy. These receptor sequences come from a man aged 25 to 45 with HIV.

The chain carries TRBV6-5 and TRBJ2-1; 8 nucleotides align to TRBD2. The CDR3 spans 14 residues. V was pared by 6 bases and J by 9 bases, with 10 bases of the junction left unmatched. CDR1 and CDR2 (germline): MNHEY, SVGAGI. CDR3 DNA sequence: TGTGCCAGCAGAGAAGCGGGAGAAGAGCCTGAGCAGTTCTTC. Protein sequence: CASREAGEEPEQFF.

The chain links TRBV5-6 to TRBJ1-4, with TRBD1 matching 8 bases. This CDR3 comprises 18 residues. V gave up 0 bases and J gave up 2 bases; unmatched junction bases: 9. Per the germline V gene, CDR1 is SGHDT and CDR2 is YYEEEE. The CDR3 region is CASSLADRAGPTNEKLFF. CDR3 DNA: TGTGCCAGCAGCTTGGCGGACAGGGCGGGACCGACTAATGAAAAACTGTTTTTT.

In this sample, this clone turned up once. The V gene is TRBV6-1, the J gene TRBJ2-1; 13 nucleotides agree with TRBD2. This CDR3 spans 17 amino acids. Per the germline V gene, CDR1 is MNHNS and CDR2 is SASEGT. V trimming: 4 bases; J trimming: 6 bases; junction bases outside the gene matches: 9. CDR3 coding DNA: TGTGCCAGCAGTGTCATGCCACTAGCGGGGGGGTCCAATGAGCAGTTCTTC. It specifies CASSVMPLAGGSNEQFF.

The chain uses TRBV11-2 and TRBJ2-3, with unresolved D. This CDR3 is built from 13 residues. Trimming took off 6 bases at V and 3 bases at J, with 10 bases between the two ends. Germline assignment: CDR1 SGHAT and CDR2 FQNNGV. CDR3 in DNA: TGTGCCAGCAGGGATACTCGGACAGATACGCAGTATTTT. It translates to CASRDTRTDTQYF. Based on the CDR3 plus reference TRBV11-2 and TRBJ2-3, the full variable domain is EAGVAQSPRYKIIEKRQSVAFWCNPISGHATLYWYQQILGQGPKLLIQFQNNGVVDDSQLPKDRFSAERLKGVDSTLKIQPAKLEDSAVYLCASRDTRTDTQYFGPGTRLTVL.

The chain combines TRBV19 with TRBJ2-7; no clear D. The CDR3 runs to 14 residues. The V gene's germline CDR1 is LNHDA and CDR2 SQIVND (reference sequence). V was clipped by 1 base and J by 2 bases, with 9 bases between them. CDR3 amino acids: CASSIVGLTYEQYF. CDR3 nucleotide sequence: TGTGCCAGTAGTATAGTCGGTCTTACCTACGAGCAGTACTTC.

The V and J genes are TRBV30 and TRBJ1-5, with D possibly TRBD1 on 5 matching bases. This CDR3 has 12 amino acids. Trimming removed 3 bases at V and 8 bases at J, with 11 bases between. Germline V gene data show CDR1 as GTSNPN and CDR2 as SVGIG (reference sequence). CDR3 residues: CAWSHRGEPQHF. DNA of the CDR3: TGTGCCTGGAGCCACCGAGGGGAGCCCCAGCATTTT.

The chain has TRBV5-1 and TRBJ2-1; 9 nucleotides agree with TRBD2. The length of the CDR3 is 14 residues. Trimming removed 4 bases from V and 9 bases from J; junction bases left unmatched: 8. In germline, CDR1 is SGHRS, CDR2 YFSETQ. The CDR3 region is CASSTDGTSFEQFF. The CDR3 bases are TGCGCCAGCAGCACGGATGGGACTAGCTTTGAGCAGTTCTTC.

The rearrangement joins TRBV7-8 to TRBJ2-3, with D perhaps matching TRBD1 (7 bases). The V end was cut by 5 bases, the J end by 1 base, with 19 bases between. CDR1 and CDR2 (germline): SGHVS, FQNEAQ. CDR3 length equals 17 residues. CDR3 DNA sequence: TGTGCCAGCAGCCCGGGGTTGCGGGACAGCCGCACAGATACGCAGTATTTT. Translating it yields CASSPGLRDSRTDTQYF. Variable domain in full (rest from reference TRBV7-8 and TRBJ2-3): GAGVSQSPRYKVAKRGQDVALRCDPISGHVSLFWYQQALGQGPEFLTYFQNEAQLDKSGLPSDRFFAERPEGSVSTLKIQRTQQEDSAVYLCASSPGLRDSRTDTQYFGPGTRLTVL.

The chain is built from TRBV7-9 and TRBJ2-1; D not resolved. In germline, CDR1 is SEHNR, CDR2 FQNEAQ (reference sequence). Trimming shortened V by 6 bases and J by 7 bases, and 7 bases separated the two germline ends. The CDR3 is 11 residues long. CDR3 region: CASRTKNEQFF. The CDR3 nucleotides are TGTGCCAGCAGGACCAAAAATGAGCAGTTCTTC.

The chain combines TRBV30 with TRBJ2-1, with D perhaps matching TRBD1 (6 bases). Germline CDR1 GTSNPN, CDR2 SVGIG (reference sequence). V lost 3 bases and J lost 0, with 21 bases in between. The length of the CDR3 is 18 residues. The CDR3 sequence: CAWSPGMDSSHSYNEQFF. DNA of the CDR3: TGTGCCTGGAGCCCAGGGATGGACAGCTCACACTCCTACAATGAGCAGTTCTTC.

J is TRBJ1-1 and V is TRBV6-5, with a weak D call TRBD1 (6 bases). Germline V gives CDR1 MNHEY, CDR2 SVGAGI. CDR3 size: 14 residues. V was pared by 6 bases and J by 4 bases, with 15 bases between. The CDR3 loop is CASSLLGGATEAFF. The CDR3 nucleotides read TGTGCCAGCAGCCTCCTCGGGGGGGCCACTGAAGCTTTCTTT.

The genes are TRBV6-6 and TRBJ2-7; D is tentatively TRBD1 or TRBD2 (6 bases each). The germline CDR1 and CDR2 sequences are MNHNY and SVGAGI (reference sequence). CDR3 length equals 13 residues. Trimming took off 5 bases at V and 6 bases at J, with 14 bases between the two ends. CDR3 sequence: CASSLSGGREQYF. The CDR3 bases are TGTGCCAGCAGTCTTTCTGGGGGGCGCGAGCAGTACTTC.

This clone was seen once. The chain has TRBV6-6 and TRBJ1-4; 7 nucleotides match TRBD1. CDR3 size: 15 residues. Per germline, CDR1 MNHNY and CDR2 SVGAGI (reference sequence). The junction had 4 bases not matched to a gene; V was cut back by 2 bases and J by 4 bases. The CDR3 DNA is TGTGCCAGCAGTTACGGGACAGAAGTTAATGAAAAACTGTTTTTT. This sequence encodes CASSYGTEVNEKLFF.

This sequence joins TRBV6-1 and TRBJ1-2; D not certain. The CDR3 sequence is 12 residues long. The V gene's germline CDR1 is MNHNS and CDR2 SASEGT. With 1 base removed from V and 8 bases from J, the gap between germline ends came to 8 bases. The CDR3 region has the DNA TGTGCCAGCAGTGAAGTGTCTAGCGGCTACACCTTC. Translating it yields CASSEVSSGYTF.

V gene TRBV7-8 combines with J gene TRBJ1-1; D perhaps matches TRBD1 (5 bases). Trimming removed 7 bases at V and 5 bases at J, with 14 bases between. Germline V CDR1 and CDR2: SGHVS, FQNEAQ. This CDR3 region has 13 residues. The chain's CDR3 is CASISGGGTEAFF. The CDR3, as DNA: TGTGCCAGCATTTCGGGGGGTGGGACTGAAGCTTTCTTT.

This sequence joins TRBV6-5 and TRBJ1-2; D remains unclear. Germline lookup yields CDR1 MNHEY and CDR2 SVGAGI. This CDR3 contains 14 residues. V dropped 7 bases and J dropped 0 bases, with 12 bases sitting between them. The CDR3 loop reads CASTLGPTNYGYTF. The DNA for the CDR3 is TGTGCCAGCACCCTGGGCCCAACTAACTATGGCTACACCTTC.

The V call is TRBV6-1, the J call TRBJ2-7, with 9 bases identical to TRBD2. Germline V CDR1 and CDR2: MNHNS, SASEGT. V lost 0 bases, J lost 3 bases, and 6 bases stayed unmatched. The CDR3 is 16 residues long. Written as DNA, the CDR3 is TGTGCCAGCAGTGAAGCCGGCGGGGGGGGATACTACGAGCAGTACTTC. It specifies CASSEAGGGGYYEQYF.

This clone has only a few counts. The CDR3 region has the DNA TGTGCCAGCCAAACAGGGGGTAGCACAGATACGCAGTATTTT. Protein: CASQTGGSTDTQYF. The chain links TRBV10-3 to TRBJ2-3, with TRBD1 identical over 8 bases. V was pared by 10 bases and J by 0 bases, with 6 bases of the junction left unmatched. The CDR3 covers 14 residues. Germline V gene sequence: CDR1 ENHRY, CDR2 SYGVKD.

The genes are TRBV19 and TRBJ2-7; tentatively, D is TRBD1 (6 bases). This CDR3 has 14 residues. CDR1 and CDR2 (germline): LNHDA, SQIVND (reference sequence). V gave up 8 bases and J gave up 0 bases, with 14 bases separating them. CDR3 nucleotide sequence: TGTGCCAGTCGGAGGACAGAGGTCTCCTACGAGCAGTACTTC. Translating it yields CASRRTEVSYEQYF.